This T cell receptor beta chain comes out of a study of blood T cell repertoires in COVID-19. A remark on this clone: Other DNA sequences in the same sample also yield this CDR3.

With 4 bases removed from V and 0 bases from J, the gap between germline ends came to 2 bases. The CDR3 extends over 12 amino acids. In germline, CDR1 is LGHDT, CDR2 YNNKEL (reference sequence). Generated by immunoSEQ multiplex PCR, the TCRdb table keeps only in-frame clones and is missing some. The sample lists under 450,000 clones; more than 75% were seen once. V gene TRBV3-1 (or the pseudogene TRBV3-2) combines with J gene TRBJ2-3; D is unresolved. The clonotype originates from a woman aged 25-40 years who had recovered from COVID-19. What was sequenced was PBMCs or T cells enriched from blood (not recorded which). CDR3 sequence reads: CASSPSTDTQYF. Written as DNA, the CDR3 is TGTGCCAGCAGCCCTAGCACAGATACGCAGTATTTT.